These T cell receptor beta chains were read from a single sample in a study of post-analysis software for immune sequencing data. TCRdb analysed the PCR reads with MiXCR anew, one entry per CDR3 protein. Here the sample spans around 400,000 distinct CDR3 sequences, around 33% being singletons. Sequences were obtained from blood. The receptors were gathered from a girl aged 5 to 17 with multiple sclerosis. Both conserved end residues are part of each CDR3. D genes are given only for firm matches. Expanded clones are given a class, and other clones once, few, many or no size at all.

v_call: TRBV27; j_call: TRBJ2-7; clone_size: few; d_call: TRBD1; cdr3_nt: TGTGCCAGCAGTTTCGGGACAGATCCGTACGAGCAGTACTTC; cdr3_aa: CASSFGTDPYEQYF
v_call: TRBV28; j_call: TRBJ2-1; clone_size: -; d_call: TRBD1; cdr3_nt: TGTGCCAGCAGTTTTCGAGGGACAGGGAACAATGAGCAGTTCTTC; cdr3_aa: CASSFRGTGNNEQFF
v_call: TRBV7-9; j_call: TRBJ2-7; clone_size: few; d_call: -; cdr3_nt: TGTGCCAGCAGCCCTCTACGGGAGCAGTACTTC; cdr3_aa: CASSPLREQYF
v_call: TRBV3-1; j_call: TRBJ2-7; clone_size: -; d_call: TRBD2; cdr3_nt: TGTGCCAGCAGCCAAGATATTAGTTTAGGGACTAGAAACGAGCAGTACTTC; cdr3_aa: CASSQDISLGTRNEQYF
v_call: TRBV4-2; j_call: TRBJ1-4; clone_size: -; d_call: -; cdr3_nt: TGTGCCAGCAGCAAAGACGGGACAACTAATGAAAAACTGTTTTTT; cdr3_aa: CASSKDGTTNEKLFF
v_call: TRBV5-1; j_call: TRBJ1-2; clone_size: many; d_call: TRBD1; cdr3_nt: TGCGCCAGCAGCTTGGAAGGTTTGGACAGGGGGCGCGGCTACACCTTC; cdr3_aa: CASSLEGLDRGRGYTF
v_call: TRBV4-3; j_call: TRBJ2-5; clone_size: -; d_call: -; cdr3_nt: TGCGCCAGCAGCCAAGGGACGAGCGGGTTGGAGGCCCAGTACTTC; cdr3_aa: CASSQGTSGLEAQYF
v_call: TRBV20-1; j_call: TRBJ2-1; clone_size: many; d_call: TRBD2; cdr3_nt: TGCAGTGCTAGAGTAGCGGGGGGATATCGTGAGCAGTTCTTC; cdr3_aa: CSARVAGGYREQFF
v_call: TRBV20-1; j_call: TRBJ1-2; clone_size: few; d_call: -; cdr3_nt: TGCAGTGCTAGGGCCGCCGGGACAAGTCCATATGGCTACACCTTC; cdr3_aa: CSARAAGTSPYGYTF
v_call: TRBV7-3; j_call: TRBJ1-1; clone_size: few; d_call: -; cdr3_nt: TGTGCCAGCAGCCTCAATCCAGAGGGGGGGACTGAAGCTTTCTTT; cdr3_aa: CASSLNPEGGTEAFF
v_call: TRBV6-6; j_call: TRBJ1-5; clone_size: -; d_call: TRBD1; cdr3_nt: TGTGCCAGCAGGAAAGAGACAGGGGTTGGAAATCAGCCCCAGCATTTT; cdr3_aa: CASRKETGVGNQPQHF
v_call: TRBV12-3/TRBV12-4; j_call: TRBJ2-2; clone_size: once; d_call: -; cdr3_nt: TGTGCCAGCAGTCCTTTGGGGGGTTGGGGGGAGCTGTTTTTT; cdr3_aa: CASSPLGGWGELFF
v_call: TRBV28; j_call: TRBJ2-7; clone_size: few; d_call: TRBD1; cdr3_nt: TGTGCCAGCACCTTACAGGGGTCACCGCACGAGCAGTACTTC; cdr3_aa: CASTLQGSPHEQYF
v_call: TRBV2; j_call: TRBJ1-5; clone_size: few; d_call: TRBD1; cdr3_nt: TGTGCCAGCAGTGAACCCTTGACAGGGTTCAATCAGCCCCAGCATTTT; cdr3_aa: CASSEPLTGFNQPQHF
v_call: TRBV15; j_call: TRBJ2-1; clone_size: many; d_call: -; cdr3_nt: TGTGCCACCAGCAGAGATCGAGCGACAGACTCCTACAATGAGCAGTTCTTC; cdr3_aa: CATSRDRATDSYNEQFF
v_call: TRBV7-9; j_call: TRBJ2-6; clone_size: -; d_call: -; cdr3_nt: TGTGCCAGCAGCTCCCCGACGGGTTCTGACTCTGGGGCCAACGTCCGGACTTTC; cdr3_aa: CASSSPTGSDSGANVRTF
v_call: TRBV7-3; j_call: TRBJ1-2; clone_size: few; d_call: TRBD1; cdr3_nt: TGTGCCAGCAGCTTAACGGCCGGGACAGGGGAATATGGCTACACCTTC; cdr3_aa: CASSLTAGTGEYGYTF
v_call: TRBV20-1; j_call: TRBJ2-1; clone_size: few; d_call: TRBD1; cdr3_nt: TGCAGTGCTACCAACCCACAGGGGGGCCCCTACAATGAGCAGTTCTTC; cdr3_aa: CSATNPQGGPYNEQFF
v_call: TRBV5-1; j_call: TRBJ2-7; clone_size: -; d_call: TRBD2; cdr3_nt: TGCGCCAGCAGCGCGCCAGCGGGGGACTCCTACGAGCAGTACTTC; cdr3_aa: CASSAPAGDSYEQYF
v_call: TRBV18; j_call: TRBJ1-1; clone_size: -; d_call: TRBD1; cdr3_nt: TGTGCCAGCTCACCCCCGGGACAGGGTATTAGGAACACTGAAGCTTTCTTT; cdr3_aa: CASSPPGQGIRNTEAFF
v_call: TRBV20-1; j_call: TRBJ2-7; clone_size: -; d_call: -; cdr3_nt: TGCAGTGCTAGAGTAAACGGGGACGAGCAGTACTTC; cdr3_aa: CSARVNGDEQYF
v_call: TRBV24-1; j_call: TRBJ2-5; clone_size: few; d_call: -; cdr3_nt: TGTGCCACCAGTGATCTCACGGGACGCCCGGAGGAGACCCAGTACTTC; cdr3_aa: CATSDLTGRPEETQYF
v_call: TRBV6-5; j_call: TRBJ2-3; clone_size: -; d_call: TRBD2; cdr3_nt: TGTGCCAGCAGTTACCGACTAGCGGGGGGGCCCGGAGATACGCAGTATTTT; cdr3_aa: CASSYRLAGGPGDTQYF
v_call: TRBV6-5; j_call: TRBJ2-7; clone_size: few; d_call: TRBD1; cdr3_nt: TGTGCCAGCAGGCGACAGGGTTACGAGCAGTACTTC; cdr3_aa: CASRRQGYEQYF
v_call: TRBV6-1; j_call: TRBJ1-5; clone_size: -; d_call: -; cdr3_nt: TGTGCCAGCAGCCCCTTACCTCGGCGCGGTGGTACAAAGCCCCAGCATTTT; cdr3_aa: CASSPLPRRGGTKPQHF
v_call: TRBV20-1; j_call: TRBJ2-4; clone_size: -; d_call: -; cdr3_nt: TGCAGTGCTAGGGAGCCGGGCAAAAACATTCAGTACTTC; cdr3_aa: CSAREPGKNIQYF
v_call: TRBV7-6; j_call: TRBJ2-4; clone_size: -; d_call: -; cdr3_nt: TGTGCCAGCAGCTTATCCCCAGAAAACATTCAGTACTTC; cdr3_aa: CASSLSPENIQYF
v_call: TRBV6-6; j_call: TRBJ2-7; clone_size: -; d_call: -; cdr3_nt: TGTGCCAGCGGCCCCTTCGTCTCCTACGAGCAGTACTTC; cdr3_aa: CASGPFVSYEQYF
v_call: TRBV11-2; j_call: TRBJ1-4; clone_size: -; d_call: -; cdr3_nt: TGTGCCAGCAGCGATTCAGGGTGGGCTGGAGAAAAACTGTTTTTT; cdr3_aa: CASSDSGWAGEKLFF
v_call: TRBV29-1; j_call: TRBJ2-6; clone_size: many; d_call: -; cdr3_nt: TGCAGCGTTGAAGGGTCTGGGGCCAACGTCCTGACTTTC; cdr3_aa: CSVEGSGANVLTF
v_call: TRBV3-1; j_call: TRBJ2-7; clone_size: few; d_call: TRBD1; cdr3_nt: TGTGCCAGCAGCCAAGTGCCGAATATAGGGGGCCCTCTGTACGAGCAGTACTTC; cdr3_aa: CASSQVPNIGGPLYEQYF
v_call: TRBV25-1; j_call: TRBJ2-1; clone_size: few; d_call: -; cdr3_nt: TGTGCCAGCAGTGAATCTCGGTACAATGAGCAGTTCTTC; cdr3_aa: CASSESRYNEQFF
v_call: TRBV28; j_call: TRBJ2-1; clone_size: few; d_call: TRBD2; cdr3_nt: TGTGCCAGCAGCCTGACTAGCGGGGCGTCCTACAATGAGCAGTTCTTC; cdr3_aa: CASSLTSGASYNEQFF
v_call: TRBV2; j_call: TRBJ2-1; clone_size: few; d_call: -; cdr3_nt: TGTGCCAGCAGTGCTGGCTTAAGCTCCTACAATGAGCAGTTCTTC; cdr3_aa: CASSAGLSSYNEQFF
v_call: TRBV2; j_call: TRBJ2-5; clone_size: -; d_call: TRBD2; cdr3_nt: TGTGCCAGCAGCCCAACAGCGGGGGAGAGAGAGACCCAGTACTTC; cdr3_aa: CASSPTAGERETQYF
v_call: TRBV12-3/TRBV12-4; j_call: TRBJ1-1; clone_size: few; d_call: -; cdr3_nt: TGTGCCAGCAGTTGGTCAGGACTAGAAGCTTTCTTT; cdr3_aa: CASSWSGLEAFF
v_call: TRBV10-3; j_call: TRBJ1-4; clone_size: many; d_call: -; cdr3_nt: TGTGCCTCTAGTCCTGCAACTAATGAAAAACTGTTTTTT; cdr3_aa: CASSPATNEKLFF
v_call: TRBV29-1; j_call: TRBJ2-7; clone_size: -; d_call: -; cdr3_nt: TGCAGCTCCCGGGAGGGGGCTTCCTACGAGCAGTACTTC; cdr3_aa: CSSREGASYEQYF
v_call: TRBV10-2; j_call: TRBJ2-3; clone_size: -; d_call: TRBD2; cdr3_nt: TGCGCCAGCAGTGAATTACCCAGCGGGGGTCGACCAGATACGCAGTATTTT; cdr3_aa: CASSELPSGGRPDTQYF
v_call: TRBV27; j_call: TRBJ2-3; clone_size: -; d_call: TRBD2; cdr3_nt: TGTGCCAGCAGTTCTGAGACTGGCGGGGGGGCGGCGCAGTATTTT; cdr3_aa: CASSSETGGGAAQYF
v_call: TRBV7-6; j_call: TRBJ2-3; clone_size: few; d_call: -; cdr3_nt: TGTGCCAGCAGCTTAAGGCTGGGTGGGGATACGCAGTATTTT; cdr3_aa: CASSLRLGGDTQYF
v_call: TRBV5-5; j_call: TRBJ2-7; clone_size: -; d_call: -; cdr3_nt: TGTGCCAGCAGCTTGCCACCGTCCCTCGAGCAGTACTTC; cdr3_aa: CASSLPPSLEQYF
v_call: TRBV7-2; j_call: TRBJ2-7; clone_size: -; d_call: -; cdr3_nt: TGTGCCAGCAGCTTAGAGTCTACAGTGGCCTACGAGCAGTACTTC; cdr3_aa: CASSLESTVAYEQYF
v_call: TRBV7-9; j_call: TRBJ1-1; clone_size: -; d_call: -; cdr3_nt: TGTGCCAGCAGTTTTTACAGGGTACAGGGCACTGAAGCTTTCTTT; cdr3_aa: CASSFYRVQGTEAFF
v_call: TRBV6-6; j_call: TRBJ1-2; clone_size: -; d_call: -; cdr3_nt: TGTGCCAGCAGCCCGGGGAGGACAAATGGCTACACCTTC; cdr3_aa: CASSPGRTNGYTF
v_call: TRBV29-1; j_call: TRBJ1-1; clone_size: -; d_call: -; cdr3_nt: TGCAGCGTTGCCTCAGGGGAGGTTGAAGCTTTCTTT; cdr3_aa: CSVASGEVEAFF
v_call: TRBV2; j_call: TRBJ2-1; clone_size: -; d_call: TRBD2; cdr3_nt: TGTGCCAGCAGTGAAGCGCTGGGACTATTATACAATGAGCAGTTCTTC; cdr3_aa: CASSEALGLLYNEQFF
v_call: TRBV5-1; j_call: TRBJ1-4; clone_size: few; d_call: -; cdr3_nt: TGCGCCAGCAGCTTCGGATCCGGGACGGAATTAAAAGAAAAACTGTTTTTT; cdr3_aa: CASSFGSGTELKEKLFF
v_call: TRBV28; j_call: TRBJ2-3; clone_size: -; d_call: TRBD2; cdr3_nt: TGTGCCAGCAGTTTTTCGACTAGCGACCAGAAGAGCACAGATACGCAGTATTTT; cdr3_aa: CASSFSTSDQKSTDTQYF